These T cell receptor beta chains were read from a single sample in a study of cytomegalovirus exposure and HLA in healthy donors. TCRdb keeps only in-frame clones here, not all; method: immunoSEQ multiplex PCR. The sample records approximately 150,000 clones, 84% being singletons. The specimen sequenced was PBMCs. These TCRs come from a man between 18 and 35 years old in good health and CMV-seronegative. Both conserved end residues are part of each CDR3. The D gene is left open where the match is weak. Clone size is given for some rows only: seen once, a few or many times, or a class if the clone is expanded.

TRBV9	TRBJ2-5	TRBD2	-	TGTGCCAGCAGCTTCAATCCCGGGACTAGCGAACAAGAGACCCAGTACTTC	CASSFNPGTSEQETQYF
TRBV5-1	TRBJ2-3	-	-	TGCGCCAGCAGTATGACGGGGGGCCGGACAGATACGCAGTATTTT	CASSMTGGRTDTQYF
TRBV4-2	TRBJ1-1	-	few	TGTGCCAGCAGCCAAGAAGCGAACACTGAAGCTTTCTTT	CASSQEANTEAFF
TRBV19	TRBJ2-4	TRBD2	-	TGTGCCAGTAGTGCACATCCCGGGACTAGCGGGGCCACAAAAAACATTCAGTACTTC	CASSAHPGTSGATKNIQYF
TRBV6-5	TRBJ1-1	-	-	TGTGCCAGCAGCTCTACAGGGTCTTGGTTCACTGAAGCTTTCTTT	CASSSTGSWFTEAFF
TRBV13	TRBJ2-3	TRBD2	-	TGTGCCAGCAGCTATAGCGGGGGCACAGATACGCAGTATTTT	CASSYSGGTDTQYF
TRBV5-4	TRBJ2-5	-	-	TGTGCCAGCAGCTTATCCCAAGAGGCCCAGTACTTC	CASSLSQEAQYF
TRBV30	TRBJ2-1	TRBD2	-	TGTGCCTGCAAGAGTAGGACTAGCGGGAATAATGAGCAGTTCTTC	CACKSRTSGNNEQFF
TRBV6-5	TRBJ2-1	TRBD1	-	TGTGCCAGCAGTAACAGGGGCGATGAGCAGTTCTTC	CASSNRGDEQFF
TRBV4-1	TRBJ2-7	TRBD2	-	TGCGCCAGCAGCCATGAACTAGCGGGTCTGAGCTCCTACGAGCAGTACTTC	CASSHELAGLSSYEQYF
TRBV5-6	TRBJ2-1	TRBD2	many	TGTGCCAGCAGCTGGGGACTAGCGGGAGTATCGGGTTACAATGAGCAGTTCTTC	CASSWGLAGVSGYNEQFF
TRBV19	TRBJ1-2	-	-	TGTGCCAGTAGTATAACTGAGAACTATGGCTACACCTTC	CASSITENYGYTF
TRBV5-4	TRBJ2-7	TRBD1	once	TGTGCCAGCAGCCAAGGACAGGATCCTACCTACGAGCAGTACTTC	CASSQGQDPTYEQYF
TRBV6-6	TRBJ2-5	-	-	TGTGCCAGCAGTCTACACCAAGAGACCCAGTACTTC	CASSLHQETQYF
TRBV6-5	TRBJ2-7	TRBD1	-	TGTGCCAGCAGTCCCGACAGGGGATGGTACGAGCAGTACTTC	CASSPDRGWYEQYF
TRBV18	TRBJ2-7	TRBD2	-	TGTGCCAGCTCACCACCTGGACTAGCAGGCCCCTACGAGCAGTACTTC	CASSPPGLAGPYEQYF
TRBV7-2	TRBJ2-5	TRBD1	-	TGTGCCAGCAGCTTAGGACAGGGAAAGACCCAGTACTTC	CASSLGQGKTQYF
TRBV4-1	TRBJ1-1	-	few	TGCGCCAGCAGCCCGTCGGGACTTCTGAACACTGAAGCTTTCTTT	CASSPSGLLNTEAFF
TRBV4-3	TRBJ2-7	TRBD2	-	TGCGCCAGCAGCCACTTAGCGGGAGAGCCCTACGAGCAGTACTTC	CASSHLAGEPYEQYF
TRBV7-6	TRBJ2-7	-	-	TGTGCCAGCAGCTTAGCAATAACAGGCGCATACGAGCAGTACTTC	CASSLAITGAYEQYF
TRBV28	TRBJ2-7	-	few	TGTGCCAGCAGTTTTGCGAGCGAGCAGTACTTC	CASSFASEQYF
TRBV7-3	TRBJ2-2	-	-	TGTGCCAGCAGCGCCCAAGGAGGAAACACCGGGGAGCTGTTTTTT	CASSAQGGNTGELFF
TRBV9	TRBJ1-4	TRBD1	-	TGTGCCAGCAGCCCCCCGGGACAGGGGGAAAAACTGTTTTTT	CASSPPGQGEKLFF
TRBV21-1	TRBJ2-5	-	-	TGTGCCAGGTGGCGGGGGAAAGAAGAGACCCAGTACTTC	CARWRGKEETQYF
TRBV19	TRBJ2-7	-	-	TGTGCCAGTAGACCCGTCGGTGGGGGCACAGCCTACGAGCAGTACTTC	CASRPVGGGTAYEQYF
TRBV5-1	TRBJ2-7	TRBD1	once	TGCGCCAGCAGCTTTGGACAGGTCAACGAGCAGTACTTC	CASSFGQVNEQYF